Presented here are 2 T cell receptor beta chains from one specimen sequenced in a study of beta chain features in type 1 diabetes. All of the isolated RNA was reverse transcribed, so expressed TCRB transcripts were sequenced. The table came from immunoSEQ multiplex PCR; TCRdb's copy has only in-frame clones and leaves some out. The profile shows roughly 150,000 clones, around 10% of them singletons. Sequencing was performed on central memory CD4+ T cells from blood. The receptors here all came from a man between 18 and 35 years old in good health.

The sample holds a few counts of this clone. The chain links TRBV6-6 to TRBJ2-3; D uncertain. Per germline, CDR1 MNHNY and CDR2 SVGAGI (reference sequence). Trimming took 6 bases from V and 6 from J, leaving 13 bases between them. This CDR3 is 13 amino acids long. This chain's CDR3 is CASSAPGRDTQYF. CDR3 DNA sequence: TGTGCCAGCAGCGCCCCCGGCAGGGATACGCAGTATTTT.

This clone was seen a few times. V and J are TRBV5-1 and TRBJ2-3; D possibly corresponds to TRBD1 (6 bases). CDR1 and CDR2 from the germline V gene are SGHRS and YFSETQ. Deletions cut 7 bases from V and 0 bases from J, with 12 bases between. The CDR3 spans 14 residues. In nucleotides, the CDR3 is TGCGCCAGCCGTACAGGGTTTAGCACAGATACGCAGTATTTT. Protein: CASRTGFSTDTQYF. Variable domain in full (rest from reference TRBV5-1 and TRBJ2-3): KAGVTQTPRYLIKTRGQQVTLSCSPISGHRSVSWYQQTPGQGLQFLFEYFSETQRNKGNFPGRFSGRQFSNSRSEMNVSTLELGDSALYLCASRTGFSTDTQYFGPGTRLTVL.